Sequencing of this T cell receptor (beta chain) was carried out in a study of blood T cell repertoires in COVID-19. Study background: Spain, Italy and the United States supplied samples that represented acute and convalescent COVID-19.

Measured with immunoSEQ multiplex PCR; TCRdb has only the in-frame clones, and not every one. The sample holds 120,000 or so clones, more than 70% seen once. Germline loops: CDR1 MGHRA, CDR2 YSYEKL. V gave up 0 bases and J gave up 3 bases, with 14 bases separating them. The CDR3 totals 16 residues. This chain uses TRBV4-1 with TRBJ1-1; possibly TRBD1 for D (5 bases). The TCR sequence derives from a woman in her thirties who had recovered from COVID-19. Source material: peripheral blood. CDR3 region: CASSQDLAREDTEAFF. DNA of the CDR3: TGCGCCAGCAGCCAAGATTTGGCCAGGGAAGACACTGAAGCTTTCTTT.